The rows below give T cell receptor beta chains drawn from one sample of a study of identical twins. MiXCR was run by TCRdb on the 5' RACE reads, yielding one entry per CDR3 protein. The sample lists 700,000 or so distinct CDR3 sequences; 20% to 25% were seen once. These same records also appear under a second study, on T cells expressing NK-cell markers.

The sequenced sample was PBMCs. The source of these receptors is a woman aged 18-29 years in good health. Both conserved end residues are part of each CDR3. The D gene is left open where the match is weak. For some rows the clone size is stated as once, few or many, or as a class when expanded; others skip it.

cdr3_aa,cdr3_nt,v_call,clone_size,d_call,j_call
CASSLMQYTDTQYF,TGCGCCAGCAGCTTGATGCAGTACACAGATACGCAGTATTTT,TRBV5-1,many,NA,TRBJ2-3
CASKTANEQFF,TGTGCCAGCAAGACAGCGAATGAGCAGTTCTTC,TRBV12-3/TRBV12-4,NA,NA,TRBJ2-1
CASRLGTGSYGYTF,TGCGCCAGCAGACTCGGGACGGGCAGCTATGGCTACACCTTC,TRBV5-1,NA,NA,TRBJ1-2
CAISAAGAGNEQFF,TGTGCCATCAGTGCGGCGGGAGCGGGCAATGAGCAGTTCTTC,TRBV10-3,NA,TRBD2,TRBJ2-1
CASSLEMRGGTDTQYF,TGTGCCAGCAGTTTGGAAATGAGGGGAGGGACAGATACGCAGTATTTT,TRBV12-3/TRBV12-4,NA,TRBD2,TRBJ2-3
CASSLGTRVDTQYF,TGTGCCAGCAGCTTGGGGACTAGGGTGGATACGCAGTATTTT,TRBV5-5,NA,TRBD2,TRBJ2-3
CASSYPGTGHHEQYF,TGTGCCAGCAGCTATCCCGGGACAGGGCACCACGAGCAGTACTTC,TRBV7-9,few,TRBD1,TRBJ2-7
CASTLSELYQETQYF,TGTGCCAGCACCCTGTCAGAGCTATACCAAGAGACCCAGTACTTC,TRBV5-6,NA,NA,TRBJ2-5
CASSELGAEYGGAFF,TGTGCCAGCAGTGAATTAGGGGCCGAGTATGGGGGAGCTTTCTTT,TRBV2,many,NA,TRBJ1-1
CSTRDQHRNEQFF,TGCAGTACGAGGGACCAGCACCGCAATGAGCAGTTCTTC,TRBV20-1,many,NA,TRBJ2-1
CASSPRTGSKVGELFF,TGTGCCAGCTCACCCCGGACAGGGTCGAAGGTCGGGGAGCTGTTTTTT,TRBV18,NA,TRBD1,TRBJ2-2
CASSQDVQGGNYGYTF,TGTGCCAGCAGCCAAGATGTACAAGGCGGCAACTATGGCTACACCTTC,TRBV4-2,many,NA,TRBJ1-2
CASSPLTGFGNEQFF,TGTGCCAGCAGCCCATTGACGGGGTTCGGCAATGAGCAGTTCTTC,TRBV7-9,NA,NA,TRBJ2-1
CASSIGMDPVGGELFF,TGTGCCAGCAGCATTGGGATGGATCCAGTTGGCGGGGAGCTGTTTTTT,TRBV5-6,NA,NA,TRBJ2-2
CASSFPGGVNAYEQYF,TGTGCCAGCAGCTTCCCCGGCGGGGTTAACGCCTACGAGCAGTACTTC,TRBV5-6,NA,NA,TRBJ2-7
CASSESNGLDSYEQYF,TGCGCCAGCAGTGAGTCGAATGGACTAGATTCTTACGAGCAGTACTTC,TRBV10-1,NA,TRBD2,TRBJ2-7
CSARLIGSEKLFF,TGCAGTGCTCGACTCATAGGGAGTGAAAAACTGTTTTTT,TRBV20-1,NA,NA,TRBJ1-4
CSASGPTGSRDTQYF,TGCAGTGCCTCCGGCCCCACAGGGTCGAGGGATACGCAGTATTTT,TRBV20-1,many,NA,TRBJ2-3
CASRRTPSYEQYF,TGCGCCAGCAGGCGGACACCCTCCTACGAGCAGTACTTC,TRBV10-2,few,NA,TRBJ2-7
CASSLSDSYGYTF,TGCGCCAGCAGCTTGTCCGATAGTTACGGCTACACCTTC,TRBV5-1,few,NA,TRBJ1-2
CASGLIGGYNEQFF,TGTGCTAGTGGTTTGATTGGTGGTTACAATGAGCAGTTCTTC,TRBV12-5,NA,NA,TRBJ2-1
CASRTGVNEQFF,TGTGCCAGCAGAACAGGGGTGAATGAGCAGTTCTTC,TRBV12-3/TRBV12-4,NA,TRBD1,TRBJ2-1
CASSMGTAARGNTIYF,TGCGCCAGCAGCATGGGGACCGCCGCTCGGGGAAACACCATATATTTT,TRBV5-1,many,NA,TRBJ1-3
CASMGDDVEQYF,TGCGCCAGCATGGGGGACGACGTCGAGCAGTACTTC,TRBV5-1,many,NA,TRBJ2-7
CASSQGVLVYNEQFF,TGTGCCAGCAGCCAAGGCGTACTAGTCTACAATGAGCAGTTCTTC,TRBV14,few,NA,TRBJ2-1
CATSSGLGWRNTQYF,TGTGCCACCAGCAGCGGACTAGGGTGGAGGAATACGCAGTATTTT,TRBV15,few,TRBD2,TRBJ2-3
CASTSRGAQYF,TGTGCCAGCACCTCTCGGGGGGCCCAGTACTTC,TRBV7-2,few,TRBD2,TRBJ2-5
CASSSNSGRETQYF,TGTGCCAGCAGCTCAAATAGCGGGAGAGAGACCCAGTACTTC,TRBV11-2,NA,TRBD2,TRBJ2-5
CAVRLTGLTDTQYF,TGTGCCGTCCGGTTGACGGGGCTAACAGATACGCAGTATTTT,TRBV10-3,NA,NA,TRBJ2-3
CASSLGPLGTNVLTF,TGTGCCAGCAGTTTGGGACCCCTGGGGACCAACGTCCTGACTTTC,TRBV12-3/TRBV12-4,many,NA,TRBJ2-6
CASSPGPGRNQETQYF,TGTGCCAGCAGCCCCGGGCCGGGACGGAACCAAGAGACCCAGTACTTC,TRBV5-5,few,NA,TRBJ2-5
CASSLRQSDEQYF,TGCGCCAGCAGCTTACGACAGTCCGACGAGCAGTACTTC,TRBV5-1,few,NA,TRBJ2-7
CASSQDAAGGSYNEQFF,TGCGCCAGCAGCCAAGACGCGGCGGGAGGGTCCTACAATGAGCAGTTCTTC,TRBV4-3,many,TRBD2,TRBJ2-1
CASTSLGGTGISEQYF,TGTGCCAGCACCTCCCTGGGGGGGACAGGGATAAGCGAGCAGTACTTC,TRBV6-1,few,TRBD1,TRBJ2-7
CASSFDGTSASYEQYF,TGTGCCAGCAGTTTCGACGGGACTAGCGCCTCCTACGAGCAGTACTTC,TRBV6-5,NA,TRBD2,TRBJ2-7
CASSKGGRLYNEQFF,TGTGCCAGCAGCAAGGGGGGTAGACTTTACAATGAGCAGTTCTTC,TRBV5-5,many,NA,TRBJ2-1
CASSQVLLASGGNEQFF,TGCGCCAGCAGCCAAGTTCTTCTAGCGTCTGGGGGTAATGAGCAGTTCTTC,TRBV4-3,NA,NA,TRBJ2-1
CASSPPPSSEQYF,TGTGCCAGCAGCCCCCCCCCCTCTTCCGAGCAGTACTTC,TRBV12-3/TRBV12-4,few,NA,TRBJ2-7
CASSPPGLAGTGELFF,TGTGCCAGCAGCCCCCCGGGACTAGCGGGGACCGGGGAGCTGTTTTTT,TRBV7-9,NA,TRBD2,TRBJ2-2
CSARLPEENQPQHF,TGCAGTGCTAGACTACCGGAAGAGAATCAGCCCCAGCATTTT,TRBV20-1,few,NA,TRBJ1-5
CASRLGSGRNNNEQFF,TGTGCCAGCAGGTTGGGTAGCGGGAGAAACAACAATGAGCAGTTCTTC,TRBV3-1,NA,TRBD2,TRBJ2-1
CSARLRGDSPLHF,TGCAGTGCTAGACTAAGAGGGGATTCACCCCTCCACTTT,TRBV20-1,NA,NA,TRBJ1-6
CAINRGNTRANVLTF,TGTGCCATCAACAGGGGGAACACTCGGGCCAACGTCCTGACTTTC,TRBV7-9,NA,TRBD1,TRBJ2-6
CASSRQGTETQYF,TGTGCCAGCAGCCGACAGGGAACAGAGACCCAGTACTTC,TRBV7-6,NA,TRBD1,TRBJ2-5
CSAPTRKETQYF,TGCAGTGCCCCGACTAGAAAAGAGACCCAGTACTTC,TRBV20-1,few,NA,TRBJ2-5
CASHPAGTGRKEQFF,TGTGCCAGTCATCCTGCCGGGACAGGGAGGAAGGAGCAGTTCTTC,TRBV6-2/TRBV6-3,NA,TRBD1,TRBJ2-1
CASSLVQGTGYTF,TGTGCCAGCAGCTTAGTACAGGGGACCGGCTACACCTTC,TRBV7-3,few,TRBD1,TRBJ1-2